Each of the 3 T cell receptor beta chains below was sequenced from the same sample in a study of cytomegalovirus exposure and HLA in healthy donors. Sequenced by immunoSEQ multiplex PCR; TCRdb stores in-frame clones only, minus some. This sample carries some 160,000 clones, 91% of them seen once, and the ten largest clones take 0.6% to 0.8%. The sequenced sample was PBMCs. The receptors come from a man aged 18 to 30 in good health and CMV-seronegative.

This sequence joins TRBV9 and TRBJ2-7; 7 nucleotides agree with TRBD2. The CDR3 has 16 amino acids. Germline lookup yields CDR1 SGDLS and CDR2 YYNGEE. J was trimmed by 2 bases and V by 0 bases; bases with no gene match: 8. CDR3 sequence reads: CASSVGGSPFTYEQYF. CDR3 DNA: TGTGCCAGCAGCGTAGGCGGGAGCCCCTTCACCTACGAGCAGTACTTC. The entire variable domain, with the rest obtained from reference TRBV9 and TRBJ2-7, is as follows: DSGVTQTPKHLITATGQRVTLRCSPRSGDLSVYWYQQSLDQGLQFLIQYYNGEERAKGNILERFSAQQFPDLHSELNLSSLELGDSALYFCASSVGGSPFTYEQYFGPGTRLTVT.

The chain employs TRBV7-2 and TRBJ2-5; D is possibly TRBD1 (6 bases). The V end lost 6 bases, the J end lost 7 bases, and 18 bases lay between the germline ends. The CDR3 spans 14 residues. CDR1 SGHTA and CDR2 FQGNSA come from the germline V gene. The CDR3 DNA is TGTGCCAGCAGAGCTACAGGGTGGGCAAGGACCCAGTACTTC. Translating it yields CASRATGWARTQYF.

The CDR3 sequence is CASSSGQGAGELFF. DNA of the CDR3: TGTGCCAGCAGCTCGGGACAGGGGGCCGGGGAGCTGTTTTTT. V gene TRBV5-4 combines with J gene TRBJ2-2; 11 positions match TRBD1. The CDR3 covers 14 residues. The germline CDR1 and CDR2 sequences are SGHNT and YYREEE (reference sequence). Trimming took 3 bases from V and 6 from J; bases not matched to a gene: 1.